A single T cell receptor (beta chain) is shown here with its context. This sample was included in a study of control samples from healthy donors and cancer patients. V was clipped by 1 base and J by 0 bases, with 4 bases between them. Germline assignment: CDR1 SQVTM and CDR2 ANQGSEA. The CDR3 is 14 amino acids. Libraries were prepared by immunoSEQ multiplex PCR; TCRdb keeps only in-frame clonotypes and omits some of them. The sample holds approximately 180,000 clones, about 91% seen once. The clonotype originates from a woman in her forties in good health. Sequenced sample: blood. The chain recombines TRBV29-1 with TRBJ2-6; D not resolved. The CDR3 DNA reads TGCAGCGTTGAAGGGGCCTCTGGGGCCAACGTCCTGACTTTC. It specifies CSVEGASGANVLTF.